Listed here is a single T cell receptor (beta chain). The data derive from a study of blood T cell repertoires in COVID-19. Study context: PBMCs, B-cell-depleted T cells, or T cells provided the cDNA or gDNA that made up the material.

Source study methods: Nucleated cell counts were estimated from reference gene primer amplification. TCRdb keeps only in-frame clones here, not all; method: immunoSEQ multiplex PCR. V and J calls and clone size are those listed in that table; D and trimming were worked out from the DNA. The sample records around 440,000 clones, approximately 88% being singletons. The sequence was obtained from a woman aged 50 to 60 with COVID-19, enrolled during active disease. Sequencing input: peripheral blood.

This CDR3 is CASRRGPGQGDTQYF. The DNA for the CDR3 is TGTGCCAGCAGGAGGGGGCCGGGGCAGGGGGATACGCAGTATTTT. V usage is TRBV5-5 and J usage is TRBJ2-3; 7 bases align to TRBD1. CDR1 and CDR2 from the germline V gene are SGHKS and YYEKEE (reference sequence). Trimming took 5 bases from V and 6 from J; bases not matched to a gene: 12. This CDR3 spans 15 amino acids.